This T cell receptor (beta chain) was recorded in a study of blood T cell repertoires in COVID-19. Study summary: Sources were T cells, B-cell-depleted T cells, or PBMCs; the material itself was cDNA or gDNA.

In the study's own analysis: For nucleated cells, counts were estimated from reference gene primer amplification. TCRdb's copy holds only in-frame clones and misses some; the assay was immunoSEQ multiplex PCR. D and trimming come from the DNA, and the V and J calls and clone size come from that table. The repertoire holds around 230,000 clones, with 80% to 90% as singletons. Input material: peripheral blood. The clonotype originates from a man aged 50 or older with COVID-19, enrolled during active disease.

CDR3 DNA: TGCAGCGTTGAGCCCGGGAGCACCTACAATGAGCAGTTCTTC. This codes for CSVEPGSTYNEQFF. The V and J genes are TRBV29-1 and TRBJ2-1; weak D call: TRBD2 (6 bases). Germline V lookup: CDR1 SQVTM, CDR2 ANQGSEA. The CDR3 has 14 amino acids. V was cut by 3 bases and J by 2 bases, with 11 bases left in between.